The 6 T cell receptor beta chains below come from one sample, sequenced in a study of blood T cell repertoires in COVID-19. The method was immunoSEQ multiplex PCR; TCRdb's version includes in-frame clones alone and lacks a portion of them. The sample has roughly 20,000 clones; around nine tenths are singletons. The material sequenced was peripheral blood. All receptors derive from a human donor in a cohort sampled during active COVID-19.

This chain uses TRBV11-1 with TRBJ2-1; 14 bases align to TRBD2. The CDR3 extends over 15 amino acids. Germline trimming cut 8 bases from V and 6 bases from J; bases unmatched to any gene: 6. From germline, CDR1 is SGHAT and CDR2 FQDESV (reference sequence). The DNA for the CDR3 is TGTGCCAGCCAAGAAGGGACTAGCGGGGGCAATGAGCAGTTCTTC. This sequence encodes CASQEGTSGGNEQFF.

The chain is built from TRBV4-2 and TRBJ1-6, with 9 bases lining up with TRBD1. CDR1 is LGHNA and CDR2 is YNFKEQ in the germline V gene. V shed 3 bases, J shed 6 bases, and the junction held 6 bases outside the gene matches. CDR3 length: 16 residues. CDR3 DNA: TGTGCCAGCAGCCACCAATTGGACAGGGGTAATTCACCCCTCCACTTT. Encoded protein: CASSHQLDRGNSPLHF.

The chain carries TRBV5-5 and TRBJ2-5; 9 bases agree with TRBD1. This CDR3 comprises 15 residues. CDR1 is SGHKS, CDR2 YYEKEE, per germline (reference sequence). J lost 4 bases, V lost 4 bases, and 8 bases had no gene match. CDR3 sequence: CASSVPGQGRETQYF. The CDR3 nucleotides read TGTGCCAGCAGCGTCCCGGGACAGGGAAGAGAGACCCAGTACTTC. The full variable domain, completed using reference TRBV5-5 and TRBJ2-5, is DAGVTQSPTHLIKTRGQQVTLRCSPISGHKSVSWYQQVLGQGPQFIFQYYEKEERGRGNFPDRFSARQFPNYSSELNVNALLLGDSALYLCASSVPGQGRETQYFGPGTRLLVL.

In its sample, this clone was seen a few times. V and J are TRBV6-2 or TRBV6-3 and TRBJ1-2; 9 bases fit TRBD1. Per germline, CDR1 MNHEY and CDR2 SVGEGT. The J segment lost 6 bases and the V segment lost 0 bases, leaving 2 bases of the junction unmatched. The CDR3 consists of 14 residues. This CDR3 is CASSYSDRGDGYTF. The CDR3 DNA follows: TGTGCCAGCAGTTACTCGGACAGGGGAGATGGCTACACCTTC.

The V gene is TRBV2, the J gene TRBJ1-2; D not certain. The V end was cut by 5 bases, the J end by 0 bases, with 7 bases between. The germline V gene encodes CDR1 SNHLY and CDR2 FYNNEI. The CDR3 is 13 amino acids. CDR3 nucleotides: TGTGCCAGCAGTCGGAGCTCTAACTATGGCTACACCTTC. It encodes CASSRSSNYGYTF. Full variable domain (remainder filled in from reference TRBV2 and TRBJ1-2): EPEVTQTPSHQVTQMGQEVILRCVPISNHLYFYWYRQILGQKVEFLVSFYNNEISEKSEIFDDQFSVERPDGSNFTLKIRSTKLEDSAMYFCASSRSSNYGYTFGSGTRLTVV.

This chain uses TRBV19 with TRBJ1-2; 12 nucleotides agree with TRBD1. Germline V gives CDR1 LNHDA, CDR2 SQIVND (reference sequence). This CDR3 comprises 16 residues. The junction had 5 bases not matched to a gene; V was cut back by 5 bases and J by 1 base. The CDR3 nucleotides are TGTGCCAGTAGTGCGGGACAGGGGGCGGGTAACTATGGCTACACCTTC. Translation gives CASSAGQGAGNYGYTF.